This passage covers 10 T cell receptor beta chains from one sample sequenced in a study of blood T cell repertoires in COVID-19. Assay: immunoSEQ multiplex PCR; the TCRdb copy retains only in-frame clones and omits some. Of 210,000 or so clones listed, 80% to 85% were seen once; the top ten hold roughly 4.9%. Specimen: peripheral blood. The receptors originated from a human donor in a cohort sampled during active COVID-19.

The V gene is TRBV27, the J gene TRBJ2-1, with 10 bases identical to TRBD1. The length of the CDR3 is 14 residues. V lost 3 bases and J lost 5; bases outside the gene matches: 1. Germline CDR1 MNHEY, CDR2 SMNVEV (reference sequence). The CDR3 is CASSLDRGNNEQFF. In DNA form, the CDR3 reads TGTGCCAGCAGTTTGGACAGGGGGAACAATGAGCAGTTCTTC.

CDR3 region: CASSPSTGANSPLHF. The CDR3 bases are TGTGCCAGCAGTCCGTCCACAGGGGCTAATTCACCCCTCCACTTT. The chain has TRBV6-5 and TRBJ1-6; 7 bases map to TRBD1. V was pared by 5 bases and J by 6 bases, with 7 bases of the junction left unmatched. CDR3 length: 15 residues. Germline V CDR1 and CDR2: MNHEY, SVGAGI.

This clone was detected only once. J is TRBJ1-6 and V is TRBV9; 8 positions match TRBD1. This CDR3 is built from 15 residues. Germline values: CDR1 SGDLS, CDR2 YYNGEE. V trimming: 3 bases; J trimming: 7 bases; junction bases outside the gene matches: 6. CDR3 nucleotides: TGTGCCAGCAGCGCCAGCCAGGGGGCCAATTCACCCCTCCACTTT. Its translation: CASSASQGANSPLHF.

The rearrangement links TRBV19 to TRBJ2-1; 11 bases are shared with TRBD2. The CDR3 sequence is 17 residues long. The germline V gene encodes CDR1 LNHDA and CDR2 SQIVND (reference sequence). Losses at the gene ends were 5 bases for V and 7 bases for J; bases not matched to a gene: 13. CDR3 protein: CASSSPVRLAGQNEQFF. Here the CDR3 DNA reads TGTGCCAGTAGTTCCCCGGTTCGACTAGCGGGACAGAATGAGCAGTTCTTC.

The CDR3 region has the DNA TGTGCCAACCCCCCCAACAGGGGGGGAACAGATACGCAGTATTTT. Its protein is CANPPNRGGTDTQYF. The chain has TRBV7-2 and TRBJ2-3, with D possibly matching TRBD1 (8 bases). V lost 10 bases to trimming and J lost 3 bases, with 20 bases between them. Germline CDR1 SGHTA, CDR2 FQGNSA. This CDR3 spans 15 amino acids.

The chain uses TRBV24-1 and TRBJ1-1; D remains unclear. This CDR3 is 16 amino acids long. The germline V gene encodes CDR1 KGHDR and CDR2 SFDVKD. The V gene lost 3 bases and the J gene lost 0 bases, with 13 bases spanning the gap. The CDR3 sequence is CATSDVWRLMNTEAFF. DNA of the CDR3: TGTGCCACCAGTGATGTATGGAGGCTGATGAACACTGAAGCTTTCTTT.

This clone showed up just once. The chain combines TRBV4-3 with TRBJ1-2; D is ambiguous. This CDR3 spans 14 amino acids. Trimming took 1 base from V and 3 from J, leaving 9 bases between them. The germline CDR1 and CDR2 sequences are LGHNA and YSLEER. CDR3 sequence: CASSQGPGDYGYTF. For the CDR3, the DNA is TGCGCCAGCAGCCAAGGGCCCGGGGACTATGGCTACACCTTC.

The genes are TRBV30 and TRBJ2-7; no definite D call. The germline gives CDR1 GTSNPN, CDR2 SVGIG (reference sequence). V was trimmed by 2 bases and J by 6 bases, leaving 14 bases between them. The CDR3 has 13 residues. The CDR3 sequence: CAWSISIRSEQYF. The CDR3 nucleotides are TGTGCCTGGAGTATAAGCATCCGGTCCGAGCAGTACTTC.

The V call is TRBV6-6, the J call TRBJ1-6; D may be TRBD1 (5 bases). CDR3 length: 16 residues. CDR1 and CDR2 from the germline V gene are MNHNY and SVGAGI (reference sequence). V gave up 5 bases and J gave up 14 bases, with 25 bases separating them. CDR3 sequence reads: CASSPAVSQGPGALHF. The CDR3 nucleotides read TGTGCCAGCAGTCCCGCGGTATCGCAGGGACCGGGGGCCCTCCACTTT.

The rearrangement uses TRBV2 and TRBJ1-2; D is perhaps TRBD1 (6 bases). Germline values: CDR1 SNHLY, CDR2 FYNNEI. Trimming removed 6 bases from V and 8 bases from J, with 13 bases in between. The CDR3 extends over 12 amino acids. The DNA of the CDR3 is TGTGCCAGCAGGGGTACAGGGATAGGCTACACCTTC. It is translated as CASRGTGIGYTF. The complete variable domain, with remaining parts taken from reference TRBV2 and TRBJ1-2, reads EPEVTQTPSHQVTQMGQEVILRCVPISNHLYFYWYRQILGQKVEFLVSFYNNEISEKSEIFDDQFSVERPDGSNFTLKIRSTKLEDSAMYFCASRGTGIGYTFGSGTRLTVV.